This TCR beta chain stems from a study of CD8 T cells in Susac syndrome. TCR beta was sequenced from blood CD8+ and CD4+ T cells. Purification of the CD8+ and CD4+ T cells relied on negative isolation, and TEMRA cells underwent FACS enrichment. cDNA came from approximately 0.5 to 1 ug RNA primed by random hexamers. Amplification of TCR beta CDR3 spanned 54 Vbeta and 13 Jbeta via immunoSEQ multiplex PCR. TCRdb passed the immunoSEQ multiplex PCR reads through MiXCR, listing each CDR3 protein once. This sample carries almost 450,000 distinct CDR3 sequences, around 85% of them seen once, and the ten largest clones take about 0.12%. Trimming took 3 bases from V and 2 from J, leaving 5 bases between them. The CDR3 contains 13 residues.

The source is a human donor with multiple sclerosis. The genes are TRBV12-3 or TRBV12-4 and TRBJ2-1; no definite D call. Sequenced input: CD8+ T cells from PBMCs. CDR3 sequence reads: CASSFAAYNEQFF. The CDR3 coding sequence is TGTGCCAGCAGTTTCGCAGCCTACAATGAGCAGTTCTTC.